Listed here are 3 T cell receptor beta chains from one sample, sequenced in a study of T cell responses to AZD1222 COVID-19 vaccine. The method was immunoSEQ multiplex PCR; TCRdb's version includes in-frame clones alone and lacks a portion of them. The table includes about 120,000 clones, approximately 90% detected once. The specimen comprised peripheral blood, sampled 28 days after the second AZD1222 dose. The receptors here all came from an adult who received the AZD1222 COVID-19 vaccine.

This clone was seen a few times. Here the CDR3 DNA reads TGTGCCAGCAGCGGACAGGGTGAGGCCGGGGAGCTGTTTTTT. It codes for CASSGQGEAGELFF. This chain joins TRBV2 and TRBJ2-2; TRBD1 matches at 8 bases. Germline CDR1 reads SNHLY; CDR2 reads FYNNEI. There are 14 residues in the CDR3. Germline trimming cut 6 bases from V and 6 bases from J; bases unmatched to any gene: 6.

This clone was seen only once. The chain employs TRBV4-3 and TRBJ1-1, with 7 positions matching TRBD1. The junction had 5 bases not matched to a gene; V was cut back by 3 bases and J by 1 base. Germline CDR1 LGHNA, CDR2 YSLEER. The CDR3 consists of 15 residues. Written as DNA, the CDR3 is TGCGCCAGCAGCCACTACGCAGGGGGGAACACTGAAGCTTTCTTT. Translating gives CASSHYAGGNTEAFF.

The chain links TRBV3-1 (or the pseudogene TRBV3-2) to TRBJ2-7; no reliable D call. Germline values: CDR1 LGHDT, CDR2 YNNKEL (reference sequence). There are 14 residues in the CDR3. V was clipped by 2 bases and J by 4 bases, with 12 bases between them. The CDR3 coding sequence is TGTGCCAGCAGCCAACGTAGGTCGCCTTACGAGCAGTACTTC. It is translated as CASSQRRSPYEQYF.